The source of this T cell receptor (beta chain) is a study of blood T cell repertoires in COVID-19. Study as a whole: From the United States, Italy and Spain came samples of acute and convalescent COVID-19. Sources were T cells, B-cell-depleted T cells, or PBMCs; the material itself was cDNA or gDNA.

The method was immunoSEQ multiplex PCR; TCRdb's version includes in-frame clones alone and lacks a portion of them. The table shows around 140,000 clones, with around 82% occurring only once. Germline CDR1 is LGHNA and CDR2 is YSLEER. The CDR3 is made up of 16 amino acids. Trimming cost V 2 bases and J 7 bases, with 21 bases left between them. The sample was peripheral blood. This chain joins TRBV4-3 and TRBJ2-7, with D perhaps matching TRBD1 (5 bases). The clonotype comes from a woman aged 55-75 years with acute or convalescent COVID-19. CDR3 sequence reads: CASSQSLTLGSGEQYF. The CDR3 nucleotides are TGCGCCAGCAGCCAAAGCCTAACGTTGGGGTCAGGGGAGCAGTACTTC.